The 3 T cell receptor beta chains presented below share a single source sample, sequenced in a study of blood T cell repertoires in COVID-19. Repertoires were generated with immunoSEQ multiplex PCR, while TCRdb's copy carries only in-frame clones and drops some. The sample yields hundreds of thousands of clones, 75% to 90% seen once. Material: peripheral blood. The source of these receptors is a man in his forties with acute or convalescent COVID-19.

Concerning this clone: Other DNA sequences in the same sample also yield this CDR3. This chain's CDR3 is CASSYSVATNEKLFF. The DNA for the CDR3 is TGTGCCAGCAGTTACAGCGTTGCAACTAATGAAAAACTGTTTTTT. The gene calls are TRBV6-5 and TRBJ1-4; no reliable D call. V was cut by 2 bases and J by 0 bases, with 7 bases left in between. Germline V CDR1 and CDR2: MNHEY, SVGAGI. This CDR3 has 15 amino acids.

The chain carries TRBV19 and TRBJ2-3, with 12 positions matching TRBD2. With 6 bases clipped from V and 6 bases from J, the junction kept 7 bases outside the gene matches. The CDR3 extends over 15 amino acids. CDR1 and CDR2 from the germline V gene are LNHDA and SQIVND (reference sequence). The CDR3 DNA reads TGTGCCAGTAGGACTAGCGGGAGAGGAAGGGATACGCAGTATTTT. This sequence encodes CASRTSGRGRDTQYF.

J is TRBJ2-1 and V is TRBV20-1; D remains unclear. Germline V gives CDR1 DFQATT, CDR2 SNEGSKA (reference sequence). The CDR3 spans 11 residues. V lost 6 bases, J lost 3 bases, and 6 bases lay in between. CDR3 DNA sequence: TGCAGTGCCACAGACTACAATGAGCAGTTCTTC. Translated, it gives CSATDYNEQFF.